This entry is about one TCR beta chain. Patients at the Seattle site were enrolled during active infection and followed longitudinally. Authors' data handling: By means of reference gene primer amplification, nucleated cell counts were estimated. The method was immunoSEQ multiplex PCR; TCRdb's version includes in-frame clones alone and lacks a portion of them. V, J and clone size are taken as reported in that table, and D and trimming were inferred from the DNA itself. The repertoire has some 240,000 clones, approximately 90% of them found once; the top ten carry around 0.84%. This sample was taken from a study of blood T cell repertoires in COVID-19. Across the whole study: The study drew acute and convalescent COVID-19 samples from the United States, Italy and Spain. PBMCs, B-cell-depleted T cells, or T cells were the source of the cDNA or gDNA that made up the material.

The CDR3 covers 14 residues. The V gene's germline CDR1 is GTSNPN and CDR2 SVGIG (reference sequence). V lost 4 bases to trimming and J lost 5 bases; unmatched junction nucleotides: 8. The genes are TRBV30 and TRBJ1-1; 9 bases align to TRBD1. Sequencing input: peripheral blood. This receptor was identified in a man between 60 and 75 years old with COVID-19, enrolled during active disease. The CDR3 nucleotides read TGTGCCTGGACTACACAGGGGGCCGGTACTGAAGCTTTCTTT. The encoded protein is CAWTTQGAGTEAFF.